The clone carrying this T cell receptor (beta chain) was counted at least ten times. Antigen unknown. V lost 5 bases, J lost 3 bases, and 1 base stayed unmatched. There are 12 residues in the CDR3. From germline, CDR1 is SGHVS and CDR2 FQNEAQ. TCRdb recomputed calls from the reads with MiXCR, one row per CDR3 protein. Of more than 250,000 distinct CDR3 sequences listed, approximately 25% are singletons. These data come from a study of T cell repertoires in cytomegalovirus infection. Across the study: The study used recently identified HLA-C-restricted and well-studied HLA-B-restricted CMV epitopes. Public TCR beta signatures marked donors with CMV infection and the matching HLA. Findings of the study overall: The cumulative frequency of public TCR beta families distinguished individuals who carried CMV together with the relevant HLA.

The chain combines TRBV7-8 with TRBJ2-7; 7 bases fit TRBD1. This TCR came from a human donor in good health (CMV status not recorded). Some clones in this sample may be carry-over from other donors' samples. Specimen: cultured PBMCs, collected from culture after CMV antigen stimulation. CDR3 sequence (DNA): TGTGCCAGCAGCGGGGACAGCTACGAGCAGTACGTC. It yields the protein CASSGDSYEQYV.